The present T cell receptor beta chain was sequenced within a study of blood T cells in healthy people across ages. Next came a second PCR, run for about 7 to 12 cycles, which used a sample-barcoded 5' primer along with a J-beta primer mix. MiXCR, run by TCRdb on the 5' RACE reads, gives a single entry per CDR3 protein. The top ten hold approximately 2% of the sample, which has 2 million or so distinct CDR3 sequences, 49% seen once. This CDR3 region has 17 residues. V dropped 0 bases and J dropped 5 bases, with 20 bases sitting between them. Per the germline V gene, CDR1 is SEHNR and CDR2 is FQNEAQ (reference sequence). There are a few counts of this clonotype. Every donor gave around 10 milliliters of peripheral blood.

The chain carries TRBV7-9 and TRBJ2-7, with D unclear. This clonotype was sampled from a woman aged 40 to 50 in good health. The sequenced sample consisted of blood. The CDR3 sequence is CASSLATSTHRAHEQYF. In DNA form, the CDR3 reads TGTGCCAGCAGCTTAGCGACCTCGACCCATCGGGCCCACGAGCAGTACTTC.